This entry concerns a single T cell receptor (beta chain). No antigen is known for it. TCRdb used MiXCR to reprocess the RT-PCR reads, holding one entry per CDR3 protein. The sample lists around 180,000 distinct CDR3 sequences; roughly 8.7% were seen once. This entry comes from a study of response to subunit inactivated influenza vaccine. Study-wide points: Authors suggested few new T cells are recruited by each seasonal influenza vaccination.

The clonotype was recovered from a man over 45 who received an inactivated influenza vaccine. The sequenced sample was non-naive T cells sorted from PBMCs, obtained on the day of vaccination.

CDR3 nucleotides: TGTGCCTGGAGTGTACGAGGGCGCGTCTATGGCTACACCTTC. It encodes CAWSVRGRVYGYTF. The chain combines TRBV30 with TRBJ1-2; D unresolved. CDR1 and CDR2 from the germline V gene are GTSNPN and SVGIG (reference sequence). V was clipped by 0 bases and J by 4 bases, with 12 bases between them. The CDR3 runs to 14 residues.